This TCR beta chain was sequenced in a study of T cell repertoires in cytomegalovirus infection. TCRdb used MiXCR to reprocess the reads, holding one entry per CDR3 protein. The sample holds approximately 490,000 distinct CDR3 sequences; roughly 12% are singletons and the top ten take roughly a tenth. Germline CDR1 MDHEN, CDR2 SYDVKM. The CDR3 sequence is 17 residues long. The ends lost 5 bases at V and 2 bases at J; junction bases unmatched: 9. This clonotype occurred many times. This receptor was identified in a human donor in good health (CMV status not recorded). Some clones in this sample may be carry-over from other donors' samples. The sample comprised PBMCs. The chain joins TRBV28 to TRBJ2-3; 11 bases line up with TRBD2. The CDR3 protein is CASSPSLAGVSTDTQYF. CDR3 sequence (DNA): TGTGCCAGCAGTCCGTCACTAGCGGGAGTTTCCACAGATACGCAGTATTTT.